The clone carrying this TCR beta chain came up a few times. Relative to the germline gene, one junction end is altered; a read error may explain this. For repertoire sequencing, the TCR beta CDR3 regions were amplified from RNA transcripts. Investigators did first-round RT-PCR with HTBI primers, then second-round multiplex PCR. Each CDR3 protein is one row after TCRdb ran MiXCR on the multiplex PCR reads. This sample has about 700,000 distinct CDR3 sequences, with approximately 40% found just once. These data originate in a study of Graves' ophthalmopathy and Graves' hyperthyroidism. Germline V CDR1 and CDR2: WSHSY, SAAADI. The CDR3 sequence is 14 residues long. The diagnosis combined clinical symptoms, thyroxine, TRAb, thyroid ultrasound and orbital computed tomography scans.

The chain carries TRBV10-2 and TRBJ2-5, with 10 bases that match TRBD1. What was sequenced was peripheral blood. The clonotype originates from an adult man with Graves' ophthalmopathy. The chain's CDR3 is CASRRNRDRGSQYF. For the CDR3, the DNA is TGTGCCAGCAGACGGAACCGGGACAGGGGATCCCAGTACTTC.